The rows below give T cell receptor beta chains drawn from one sample of a study of spatial heterogeneity in lung cancer. TCRdb re-analysed the 5' RACE reads in MiXCR, keeping a single row per CDR3 protein. The sample carries around 27,000 distinct CDR3 sequences, about 5.6% recorded once. The sequencing here drew on PBMCs, taken at follow-up. Every receptor here comes from a male donor with early-stage non-small cell lung cancer. The CDR3 runs from the conserved cysteine through the conserved F or W. The order of the fields is V gene, J gene, clone size, D gene, CDR3 protein, CDR3 DNA. D genes are given only for firm matches. Clone size is stated in some rows and not others, as once, few, many or a class when expanded.

TRBV20-1,TRBJ2-5,many,TRBD2,CSARDLWAKSGRAVETQYF,TGCAGTGCTAGAGATCTGTGGGCCAAAAGCGGGAGGGCCGTGGAGACCCAGTACTTC
TRBV20-1,TRBJ2-1,NA,NA,CSATWGYNEQFF,TGCAGTGCCACATGGGGCTACAATGAGCAGTTCTTC
TRBV28,TRBJ2-5,many,TRBD2,CASSPGLAGETQYF,TGTGCCAGCAGCCCGGGACTAGCTGGAGAGACCCAGTACTTC
TRBV18,TRBJ2-7,many,TRBD2,CASSPTSGGNYEQYF,TGTGCCAGCTCACCCACTAGCGGGGGTAACTACGAGCAGTACTTC
TRBV25-1,TRBJ1-2,few,NA,CASSERAVLYGYTF,TGTGCCAGCAGTGAGAGGGCAGTACTTTATGGCTACACCTTC
TRBV11-1,TRBJ2-2,many,TRBD1,CASSPQGAVSFGELFF,TGTGCCAGCAGTCCACAGGGGGCGGTGTCTTTCGGGGAGCTGTTTTTT
TRBV11-3,TRBJ1-1,few,NA,CASSSTGFEAFF,TGTGCCAGCAGCTCGACAGGATTTGAAGCTTTCTTT
TRBV29-1,TRBJ2-4,many,NA,CSLLGTKNIQYF,TGCAGCCTTTTAGGAACCAAAAACATTCAGTACTTC
TRBV10-3,TRBJ1-5,many,TRBD1,CAISGTGAQPQHF,TGTGCCATCAGTGGGACAGGGGCTCAGCCCCAGCATTTT
TRBV9,TRBJ1-5,many,NA,CASSEGGNQPQHF,TGTGCCAGCAGCGAGGGGGGCAATCAGCCCCAGCATTTT
TRBV27,TRBJ1-5,few,NA,CASSFGGNQPQHF,TGTGCCAGCAGTTTTGGCGGGAATCAGCCCCAGCATTTT
TRBV27,TRBJ2-7,many,NA,CASSLKGGVYEQYF,TGTGCCAGCAGTTTGAAAGGGGGGGTCTACGAGCAGTACTTC
TRBV29-1,TRBJ2-5,many,NA,CSLRAQPGETQYF,TGCAGCCTTCGGGCACAGCCGGGAGAGACCCAGTACTTC